This note documents a single TCR beta chain sequence. Its target is unknown. The data belong to a study of regulatory T cells. General study points: Hydrophobic residues at CDR3 positions 6 and 7 were enriched in conventional CD4+ T cells of CD3G-deficient patients.

Amplification used 52 TRBV primers and 13 TRBJ primers. The protocol was immunoSEQ multiplex PCR, while the TCRdb copy is restricted to in-frame clones and leaves out a portion. Found here are around 29,000 clones, 92% of them singletons; the top ten hold approximately 1.5%. Germline-derived CDR1 and CDR2 are GTSNPN and SVGIG (reference sequence). Trimming pared 1 base from V and 7 bases from J, leaving 7 bases between. The CDR3 consists of 11 residues. This clonotype originated in a person aged 18-35 years with CD3G deficiency. The V and J genes are TRBV30 and TRBJ1-2, with no clear D. The sample taken for sequencing was conventional CD4+ T cells sorted from blood. CDR3 sequence (DNA): TGTGCCTGGAGTGGTGGGTTTGGCTACACCTTC. Translation: CAWSGGFGYTF.